This note documents a single TCR beta chain sequence. This record comes from a study of blood T cell repertoires in COVID-19. Source study methods: Amplified reference gene primers provided the basis for estimating nucleated cell counts. The method was immunoSEQ multiplex PCR; TCRdb's version includes in-frame clones alone and lacks a portion of them. The V and J calls and clone size are taken from that table; D and trimming were inferred from the DNA. The sample has more than 250,000 clones, over 75% seen once. CDR3 size: 17 residues. Sequencing was performed on peripheral blood. V is TRBV21-1 and J is TRBJ2-3; the DNA was not compared with TRBD1, the D call given in the table. TRBV21-1 is termed a pseudogene. The TCR comes from a human donor in a cohort sampled during active COVID-19. The CDR3 nucleotides are TGTGCCAGCAGCAAAGGGGCCAAGACAGGGCTCGCAGATACGCAGTATTTT. This codes for CASSKGAKTGLADTQYF.